The rows below give T cell receptor beta chains drawn from one sample of a study of identical twins. Via MiXCR, TCRdb re-called the 5' RACE reads, giving one row per CDR3 protein. The data hold nearly 250,000 distinct CDR3 sequences, with 5.5% to 8% observed a single time. These data were also reused for a study on yellow fever vaccine responses in identical twins.

Material: memory (CD45RO+) T cells sorted from blood. The receptors shown here come from a young woman in good health. CDR3s include the opening cysteine and the closing phenylalanine or tryptophan. The D gene is left open where the match is weak. Clone size is not always given. Where it is, it says once, few, many or a class for expanded clones.

>TRBD2|TRBJ2-7|few|TRBV3-1
CASSPTGLAGTSYEQYF
TGTGCCAGCAGCCCCACGGGACTAGCGGGAACCTCCTACGAGCAGTACTTC
>-|TRBJ2-1|many|TRBV24-1
CATSPPDGRGNEQFF
TGTGCCACCAGTCCTCCGGATGGTCGGGGCAATGAGCAGTTCTTC
>-|TRBJ2-3|many|TRBV10-3
CAITQTGGGTDTQYF
TGTGCCATCACCCAGACAGGTGGGGGCACAGATACGCAGTATTTT
>-|TRBJ1-3|many|TRBV6-2/TRBV6-3
CASRTATSGNTIYF
TGTGCCAGCAGGACAGCGACCTCTGGAAACACCATATATTTT
>-|TRBJ2-7|few|TRBV19
CASSISSVYYEQYF
TGTGCCAGTAGTATAAGCTCTGTCTACTACGAGCAGTACTTC
>-|TRBJ1-3|many|TRBV29-1
CSVISGNTIYF
TGCAGCGTTATCTCTGGAAACACCATATATTTT
>TRBD1|TRBJ2-1|-|TRBV6-1
CASSRTPDREKGNEQFF
TGTGCCAGCAGCCGTACCCCAGACAGGGAAAAGGGGAATGAGCAGTTCTTC
>-|TRBJ1-2|many|TRBV7-9
CASRPDGGSNYGYTF
TGTGCCAGCAGGCCTGACGGGGGTTCCAACTATGGCTACACCTTC
>-|TRBJ2-2|many|TRBV5-1
CASRKVSGTGELFF
TGCGCCAGCAGGAAGGTCAGTGGCACCGGGGAGCTGTTTTTT
>TRBD2|TRBJ2-7|many|TRBV20-1
CSARDGTSGKPYEQYF
TGCAGTGCTAGAGACGGGACTAGCGGGAAACCCTACGAGCAGTACTTC
>TRBD1|TRBJ2-6|few|TRBV12-3/TRBV12-4
CASSLRVWDRVSSGANVLTF
TGTGCCAGCAGTTTAAGGGTATGGGACAGGGTGAGCTCTGGGGCCAACGTCCTGACTTTC
>-|TRBJ2-3|many|TRBV7-2
CASSRPGLTDTQYF
TGTGCCAGCAGCCGACCAGGTCTAACAGATACGCAGTATTTT
>-|TRBJ2-2|few|TRBV7-7
CASSLYFSGELFF
TGTGCCAGCAGCTTATATTTTAGCGGGGAGCTGTTTTTT
>-|TRBJ1-3|-|TRBV28
CASSSYIQSSGNTIYF
TGTGCCAGCAGTTCGTACATACAGTCCTCTGGAAACACCATATATTTT
>-|TRBJ2-2|-|TRBV7-6
CASTRETNTGELFF
TGTGCCAGCACGCGGGAAACGAACACCGGGGAGCTGTTTTTT
>-|TRBJ2-7|few|TRBV7-3
CASSRSPQYF
TGTGCCAGCAGCCGCTCTCCGCAGTACTTC
>-|TRBJ1-1|many|TRBV29-1
CSVGQIEAFF
TGCAGCGTTGGTCAGATTGAAGCTTTCTTT
>TRBD2|TRBJ2-3|-|TRBV7-8
CASSLGRLAGSTDTQYF
TGTGCCAGCAGCTTAGGGAGACTAGCGGGGAGCACAGATACGCAGTATTTT
>-|TRBJ2-3|many|TRBV7-2
CASSFYGLADTQYF
TGTGCCAGCAGCTTTTACGGGTTGGCAGATACGCAGTATTTT
>TRBD1|TRBJ1-4|-|TRBV12-3/TRBV12-4
CASSIGTGGGKLFF
TGTGCCAGCAGTATCGGGACAGGGGGAGGAAAACTGTTTTTT
>TRBD2|TRBJ2-2|many|TRBV3-1
CAIGTRGTGELFF
TGTGCCATCGGGACTAGGGGCACCGGGGAGCTGTTTTTT
>TRBD1|TRBJ2-1|-|TRBV5-5
CASSLSVGGGRVLLF
TGTGCCAGCAGCTTGAGTGTAGGGGGCGGGCGGGTTCTACTCTTC
>-|TRBJ2-7|few|TRBV7-8
CASSFTSTNEQYF
TGTGCCAGCAGCTTTACCAGTACAAACGAGCAGTACTTC
>-|TRBJ2-3|many|TRBV6-1
CASSEEVAGTGTQYF
TGTGCCAGCAGTGAAGAGGTAGCGGGGACAGGAACGCAGTATTTT
>TRBD2|TRBJ2-1|-|TRBV5-1
CASSLWTSPPNEQFF
TGCGCCAGCAGCTTATGGACTAGCCCCCCCAATGAGCAGTTCTTC
>TRBD2|TRBJ2-2|many|TRBV5-1
CASSLFASGTGELFF
TGCGCCAGCAGCTTGTTCGCTAGCGGCACCGGGGAGCTGTTTTTT
>TRBD2|TRBJ2-5|-|TRBV28
CASSLPTSGRAETQYF
TGTGCCAGCAGTTTACCTACTAGCGGGAGGGCCGAGACCCAGTACTTC
>-|TRBJ2-4|many|TRBV24-1
CATSDPPGQVQYF
TGTGCCACCAGTGATCCCCCCGGGCAAGTTCAGTACTTC
>-|TRBJ1-1|-|TRBV20-1
CSARGLTWEAFF
TGCAGTGCTAGAGGACTCACCTGGGAAGCTTTCTTT
>-|TRBJ1-2|many|TRBV24-1
CATSDSGDYGYTF
TGTGCCACCAGTGATTCCGGGGACTATGGCTACACCTTC
>-|TRBJ2-5|few|TRBV6-1
CASTETGMVGTQYF
TGTGCCAGCACTGAAACCGGGATGGTCGGGACCCAGTACTTC
>-|TRBJ1-1|many|TRBV11-2
CASSSTLNTEAFF
TGTGCCAGCAGCTCAACCCTGAACACTGAAGCTTTCTTT
>-|TRBJ1-2|many|TRBV5-1
CASRGVGYGYTF
TGCGCCAGCAGGGGGGTAGGCTATGGCTACACCTTC
>TRBD1|TRBJ2-7|-|TRBV11-2
CASSWTGKGEQYF
TGTGCCAGCAGCTGGACAGGGAAAGGGGAGCAGTACTTC
>-|TRBJ2-6|few|TRBV6-5
CASSSLSHLGSGANVLTF
TGTGCCAGCAGTTCCCTGTCCCATTTAGGGTCTGGGGCCAACGTCCTGACTTTC
>-|TRBJ1-6|many|TRBV7-2
CASSPTGFSSYNSPLHF
TGTGCCAGCAGCCCAACAGGGTTCAGCTCCTATAATTCACCCCTCCACTTT
>-|TRBJ2-1|many|TRBV12-3/TRBV12-4
CASTRGTQYNEQFF
TGTGCCAGCACCCGGGGGACACAATACAATGAGCAGTTCTTC
>TRBD1|TRBJ2-5|many|TRBV4-1
CASSRQTGKQETQYF
TGCGCCAGCAGCCGGCAGACAGGGAAACAAGAGACCCAGTACTTC
>TRBD2|TRBJ2-5|few|TRBV20-1
CSAPDSSSGGRETQYF
TGCAGTGCCCCAGACTCCTCTAGCGGTGGAAGAGAGACCCAGTACTTC
>-|TRBJ1-4|few|TRBV5-1
CASSLTWRLNEKLFF
TGCGCCAGCAGCTTGACCTGGCGGTTGAATGAAAAACTGTTTTTT
>-|TRBJ2-1|-|TRBV6-1
CASQGLGYNEQFF
TGTGCCAGCCAGGGGCTGGGCTACAATGAGCAGTTCTTC
>-|TRBJ1-2|many|TRBV12-3/TRBV12-4
CASSDTNYGYTF
TGTGCCAGCAGTGACACTAACTATGGCTACACCTTC
>-|TRBJ2-2|few|TRBV5-1
CASSRSQGWDTGELFF
TGCGCCAGCAGCCGTTCACAGGGATGGGACACCGGGGAGCTGTTTTTT
>-|TRBJ1-5|many|TRBV20-1
CSASVPGLSNQPQHF
TGCAGTGCTAGTGTCCCCGGACTGAGCAATCAGCCCCAGCATTTT
>-|TRBJ2-1|many|TRBV7-2
CASSLLSNEQFF
TGTGCCAGCAGCCTACTCTCCAATGAGCAGTTCTTC
>TRBD2|TRBJ2-1|many|TRBV29-1
CSVEELAGGVHEQFF
TGCAGCGTTGAGGAGTTAGCGGGAGGGGTCCATGAGCAGTTCTTC
>TRBD1|TRBJ1-2|few|TRBV12-5
CASGFSDRLYGYTF
TGTGCTAGTGGTTTCTCGGACAGGCTCTATGGCTACACCTTC
>TRBD1|TRBJ2-1|few|TRBV12-3/TRBV12-4
CASRSPGQGRDNEQFF
TGTGCCAGCAGGTCTCCGGGACAGGGACGCGACAATGAGCAGTTCTTC
>-|TRBJ1-1|few|TRBV2
CASSLTSGVNTEAFF
TGTGCCAGCAGTCTGACTAGCGGTGTGAACACTGAAGCTTTCTTT
>-|TRBJ2-1|few|TRBV7-6
CASSLLAGQTYNEQFF
TGTGCCAGCAGCTTATTAGCAGGCCAGACCTACAATGAGCAGTTCTTC
>-|TRBJ1-6|-|TRBV4-2
CASSPGPDAPLHF
TGTGCCAGCAGCCCCGGGCCCGATGCACCCCTCCACTTT
>TRBD1|TRBJ1-1|few|TRBV10-1
CASSRGTAVYTEAFF
TGCGCCAGCAGTCGTGGGACAGCTGTTTACACTGAAGCTTTCTTT
>-|TRBJ1-3|-|TRBV6-5
CASSDRGNTIYF
TGTGCCAGCAGCGACAGGGGAAACACCATATATTTT
>TRBD1|TRBJ2-1|-|TRBV5-6
CASSSSGTGSEQFF
TGTGCCAGCAGCTCTTCCGGGACAGGGAGCGAGCAGTTCTTC